This T cell receptor beta chain emerged from a study of response to subunit inactivated influenza vaccine. TCRdb analysed the RT-PCR reads with MiXCR anew, one entry per CDR3 protein. The sample includes about 540,000 distinct CDR3 sequences, 20% to 25% seen only once; the top ten take 2.5% to 3.5%. V lost 6 bases and J lost 2, with 12 bases in between. From germline, CDR1 is ENHRY and CDR2 SYGVKD. There are 14 residues in the CDR3. A further study also used this sample, focusing on T cells expressing NK-cell markers. That work adds: As the method of synthesis, 5'RACE template switching with UMIs yielded TCR beta cDNA. Beta-chain profiling covered CD3+CD56+NKG2C+, CD3+CD56+NKG2C- and CD3+CD56-NKG2C+ sorted subsets. One of the eight sequenced donors was seronegative, whereas the other seven were HCMV-seropositive. It is unclear if expanded NKG2C-expressing clones target HCMV antigens.

This chain connects TRBV10-3 to TRBJ2-3, with no clear D. The sequenced sample was CD4+ T cells sorted from PBMCs, obtained roughly 13 days after vaccination. The TCR comes from a middle-aged man who received an inactivated influenza vaccine. This CDR3 is CAIRRGFDTDTQYF. The CDR3 bases are TGTGCCATCAGACGTGGCTTCGACACAGATACGCAGTATTTT.